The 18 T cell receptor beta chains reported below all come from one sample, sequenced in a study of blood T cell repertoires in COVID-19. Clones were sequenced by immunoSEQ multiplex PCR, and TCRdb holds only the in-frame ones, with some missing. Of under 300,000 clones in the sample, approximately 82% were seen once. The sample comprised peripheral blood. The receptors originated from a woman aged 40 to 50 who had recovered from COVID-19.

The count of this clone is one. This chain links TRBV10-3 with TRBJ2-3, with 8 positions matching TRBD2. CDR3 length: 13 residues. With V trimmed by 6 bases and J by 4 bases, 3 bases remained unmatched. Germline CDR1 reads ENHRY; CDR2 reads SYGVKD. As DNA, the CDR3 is TGTGCCATCAGCCGGGGGGGCCCAGATACGCAGTATTTT. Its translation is CAISRGGPDTQYF.

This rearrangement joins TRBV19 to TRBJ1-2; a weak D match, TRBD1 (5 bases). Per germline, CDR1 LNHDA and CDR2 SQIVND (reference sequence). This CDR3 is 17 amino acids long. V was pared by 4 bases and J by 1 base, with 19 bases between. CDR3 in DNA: TGTGCCAGTAGTAAGGGGCAAGTGGCCCTCCTTAACTATGGCTACACCTTC. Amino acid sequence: CASSKGQVALLNYGYTF.

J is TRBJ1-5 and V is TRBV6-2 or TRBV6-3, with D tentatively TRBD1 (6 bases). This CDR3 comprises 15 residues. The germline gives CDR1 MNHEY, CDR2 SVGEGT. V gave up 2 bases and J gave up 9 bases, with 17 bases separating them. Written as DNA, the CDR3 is TGTGCCAGCAGTTACGGGACACTCCCCCACCGGCCCCAGCATTTT. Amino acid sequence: CASSYGTLPHRPQHF.

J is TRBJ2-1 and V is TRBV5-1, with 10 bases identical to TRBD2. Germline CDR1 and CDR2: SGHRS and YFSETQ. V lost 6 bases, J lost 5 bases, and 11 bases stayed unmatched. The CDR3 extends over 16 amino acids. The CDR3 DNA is TGCGCCAGCAAACGTACTAGCGGGGTGCAGAACAATGAGCAGTTCTTC. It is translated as CASKRTSGVQNNEQFF.

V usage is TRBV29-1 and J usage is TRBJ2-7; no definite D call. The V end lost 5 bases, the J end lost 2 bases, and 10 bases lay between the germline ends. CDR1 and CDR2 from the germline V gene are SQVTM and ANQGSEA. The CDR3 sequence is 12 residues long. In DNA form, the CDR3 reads TGCAGCGTTTTAACAGTTGCCTACGAGCAGTACTTC. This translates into CSVLTVAYEQYF.

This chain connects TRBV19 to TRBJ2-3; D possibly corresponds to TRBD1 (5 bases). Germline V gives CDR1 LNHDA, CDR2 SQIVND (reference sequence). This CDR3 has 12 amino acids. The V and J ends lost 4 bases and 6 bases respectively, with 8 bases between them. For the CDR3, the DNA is TGTGCCAGTAGTACGGACATTGATACGCAGTATTTT. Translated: CASSTDIDTQYF.

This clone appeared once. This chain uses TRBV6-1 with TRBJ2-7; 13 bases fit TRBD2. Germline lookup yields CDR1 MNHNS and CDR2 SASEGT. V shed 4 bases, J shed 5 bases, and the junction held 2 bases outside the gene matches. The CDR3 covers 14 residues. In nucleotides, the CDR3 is TGTGCCAGCAGTGGGACTAGCGGGGGAGACGAGCAGTACTTC. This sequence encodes CASSGTSGGDEQYF.

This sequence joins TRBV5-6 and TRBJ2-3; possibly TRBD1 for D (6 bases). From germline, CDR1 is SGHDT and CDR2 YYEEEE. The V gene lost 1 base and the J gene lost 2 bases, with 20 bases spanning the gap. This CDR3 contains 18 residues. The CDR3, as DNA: TGTGCCAGCAGCTTGTTGGGCCCCCAGGGGTCAACCACAGATACGCAGTATTTT. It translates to CASSLLGPQGSTTDTQYF.

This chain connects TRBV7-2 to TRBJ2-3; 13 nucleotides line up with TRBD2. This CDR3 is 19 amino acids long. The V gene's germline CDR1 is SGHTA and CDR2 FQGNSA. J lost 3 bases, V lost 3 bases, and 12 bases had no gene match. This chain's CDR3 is CASSLGPTSGGPVTDTQYF. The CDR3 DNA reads TGTGCCAGCAGCTTGGGACCGACTAGCGGGGGGCCCGTGACAGATACGCAGTATTTT.

The CDR3 DNA is TGTGCCAGCAGCCTCGGTTGGGGGGGCCTGAACACTGAAGCTTTCTTT. Translated: CASSLGWGGLNTEAFF. The chain employs TRBV25-1 and TRBJ1-1; D perhaps matches TRBD1 (6 bases). The ends were cut back, 6 bases at V and 0 bases at J, with 17 bases in the middle. CDR1 is MGHDK, CDR2 SYGVNS, per germline. This CDR3 has 16 amino acids.

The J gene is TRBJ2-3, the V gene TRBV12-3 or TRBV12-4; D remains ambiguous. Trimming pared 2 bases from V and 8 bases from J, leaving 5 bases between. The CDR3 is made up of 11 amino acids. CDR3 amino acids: CASSLFGTQYF. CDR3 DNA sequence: TGTGCCAGCAGTTTATTCGGTACGCAGTATTTT.

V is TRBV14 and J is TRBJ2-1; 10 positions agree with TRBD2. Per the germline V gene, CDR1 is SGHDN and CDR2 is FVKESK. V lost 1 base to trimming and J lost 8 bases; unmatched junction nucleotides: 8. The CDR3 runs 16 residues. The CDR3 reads CASSQAGGLASYEQFF. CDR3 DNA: TGTGCCAGCAGCCAAGCTGGGGGACTAGCGTCTTATGAGCAGTTCTTC.

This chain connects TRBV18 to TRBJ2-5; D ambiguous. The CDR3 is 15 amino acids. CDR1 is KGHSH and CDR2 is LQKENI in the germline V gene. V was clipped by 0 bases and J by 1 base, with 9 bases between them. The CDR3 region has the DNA TGTGCCAGCTCACCACCCCCTCAGATCCAAGAGACCCAGTACTTC. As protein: CASSPPPQIQETQYF.

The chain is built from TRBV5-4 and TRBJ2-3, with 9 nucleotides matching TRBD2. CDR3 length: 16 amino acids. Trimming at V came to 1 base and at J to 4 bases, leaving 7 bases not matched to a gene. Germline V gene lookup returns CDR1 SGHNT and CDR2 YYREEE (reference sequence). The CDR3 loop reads CASSLSAGGLSDTQYF. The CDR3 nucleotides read TGTGCCAGCAGCTTGTCTGCGGGGGGGCTGTCAGATACGCAGTATTTT.

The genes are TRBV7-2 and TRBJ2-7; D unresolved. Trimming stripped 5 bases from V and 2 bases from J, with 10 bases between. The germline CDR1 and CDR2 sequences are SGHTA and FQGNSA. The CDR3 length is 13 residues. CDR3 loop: CASSDLGTYEQYF. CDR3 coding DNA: TGTGCCAGCAGCGATCTAGGCACCTACGAGCAGTACTTC. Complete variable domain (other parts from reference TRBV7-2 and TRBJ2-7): GAGVSQSPSNKVTEKGKDVELRCDPISGHTALYWYRQSLGQGLEFLIYFQGNSAPDKSGLPSDRFSAERTGGSVSTLTIQRTQQEDSAVYLCASSDLGTYEQYFGPGTRLTVT.

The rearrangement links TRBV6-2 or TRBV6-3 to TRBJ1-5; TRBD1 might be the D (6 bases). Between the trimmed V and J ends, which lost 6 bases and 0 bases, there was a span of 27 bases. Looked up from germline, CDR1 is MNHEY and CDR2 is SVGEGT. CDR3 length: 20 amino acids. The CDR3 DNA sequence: TGTGCCAGCAGCTATATTCTGGTACAGGGAAGAATGGTTAGCAATCAGCCCCAGCATTTT. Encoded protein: CASSYILVQGRMVSNQPQHF.

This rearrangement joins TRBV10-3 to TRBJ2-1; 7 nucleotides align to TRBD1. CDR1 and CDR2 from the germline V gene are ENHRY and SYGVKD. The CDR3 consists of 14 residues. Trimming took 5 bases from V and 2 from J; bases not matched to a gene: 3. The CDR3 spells CAISIGTAYNEQFF. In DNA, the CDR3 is TGTGCCATCAGTATAGGGACAGCCTACAATGAGCAGTTCTTC.

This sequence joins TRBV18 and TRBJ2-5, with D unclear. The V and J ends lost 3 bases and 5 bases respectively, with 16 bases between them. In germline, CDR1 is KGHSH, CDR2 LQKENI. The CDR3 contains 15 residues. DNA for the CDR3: TGTGCCAGCTCACCGTACTCTAGAGTAGGTGAGACCCAGTACTTC. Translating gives CASSPYSRVGETQYF.